This T cell receptor (beta chain) originates from a study of T-cell reconstitution after alpha-beta-depleted transplantation in children. V gave up 2 bases and J gave up 4 bases, with 14 bases separating them. The germline V gene has CDR1 SGHAT and CDR2 FQNNGV. This CDR3 contains 15 residues. Preparation of the TCRbeta library involved a method that used unique molecular identifiers. TCRdb reprocessed the PCR reads with MiXCR, giving one entry per CDR3 protein. The repertoire holds hundreds of thousands of distinct CDR3 sequences, with about 11% as singletons. This clonotype was found a few times. Material: PBMCs from the stem cell graft donor, obtained from the stem cell graft. The chain carries TRBV11-2 and TRBJ1-2, with D possibly TRBD1 on 6 matching bases. The source of this sequence is a human donor who donated a stem cell graft to a child with acute lymphoblastic leukemia. CDR3 bases: TGTGCCAGCAGCTTAATGGCAGGGGCCAGCTATGGCTACACCTTC. Translation gives CASSLMAGASYGYTF.